Listed here is a single TCR beta chain. The data are from a study of blood T cell repertoires in COVID-19. Assay: immunoSEQ multiplex PCR; the TCRdb copy retains only in-frame clones and omits some. The table has almost 300,000 clones, around 92% seen once; the top ten hold over 8.5%. Material: peripheral blood. The sequence derives from a woman aged 25-40 years with COVID-19, enrolled during active disease.

CDR3 protein: CAWSVRWRRGIQPQHF. Written as DNA, the CDR3 is TGTGCCTGGAGTGTACGTTGGAGGAGGGGAATTCAGCCCCAGCATTTT. V gene TRBV30 combines with J gene TRBJ1-5, with D possibly being TRBD1 (5 bases). CDR1 GTSNPN and CDR2 SVGIG come from the germline V gene (reference sequence). The CDR3 is made up of 16 amino acids. V was trimmed by 0 bases and J by 6 bases, leaving 18 bases between them.